The 17 T cell receptor beta chains presented below share a single source sample, sequenced in a study of T cells after posttransplantation cyclophosphamide. Using immunoSEQ multiplex PCR, the repertoire was profiled, and TCRdb retains in-frame clones only, with some absent. This table holds roughly 20,000 clones, 95% to 98% found once. The naive gate required viable CD3+CD4+ or CD3+CD8+ cells with CCR7+CD45RA+CD45RO-CD95-CD27+CD28+ phenotype. The source material was naive CD4+ T cells sorted from PBMCs. These receptors all stem from a man aged 40-49 years in good health, CMV-negative, and a related stem cell transplant donor.

V usage is TRBV11-2 and J usage is TRBJ2-7; D uncertain. V was trimmed by 3 bases and J by 5 bases, leaving 8 bases between them. The germline V gene has CDR1 SGHAT and CDR2 FQNNGV. This CDR3 is 12 amino acids long. The DNA of the CDR3 is TGTGCCAGCAGCTTCCCCGAGCACGAGCAGTACTTC. Its protein product is CASSFPEHEQYF.

Here the CDR3 DNA reads TGTGCCAGCAGTTATACAGGGGCAACTAATGAAAAACTGTTTTTT. This gives the protein CASSYTGATNEKLFF. The V gene is TRBV6-6, the J gene TRBJ1-4; the match to TRBD1 covers 7 bases. The germline gives CDR1 MNHNY, CDR2 SVGAGI (reference sequence). V lost 3 bases to trimming and J lost 0 bases; unmatched junction nucleotides: 1. The CDR3 spans 15 residues.

The chain employs TRBV13 and TRBJ2-3, with TRBD2 identical over 10 bases. The V gene end was trimmed by 3 bases and the J gene end by 6 bases; junction bases not matched to a gene: 9. From germline, CDR1 is PRHDT and CDR2 FYEKMQ (reference sequence). The CDR3 has 16 residues. The CDR3 nucleotides are TGTGCCAGCAGCTTTACGGCTAGCGGGAGTACGGATACGCAGTATTTT. Its translation: CASSFTASGSTDTQYF.

The chain is built from TRBV6-1 and TRBJ2-7; no definite D call. V was pared by 2 bases and J by 5 bases, with 7 bases between. Germline CDR1 reads MNHNS; CDR2 reads SASEGT. CDR3 length: 12 amino acids. Here the CDR3 DNA reads TGTGCCAGCAGTGAATTTCGCGACGAGCAGTACTTC. Its protein product is CASSEFRDEQYF.

This chain links TRBV28 with TRBJ1-2; D perhaps matches TRBD1 (5 bases). The CDR3 is made up of 14 amino acids. Germline V gene data show CDR1 as MDHEN and CDR2 as SYDVKM. Trimming cost V 3 bases and J 8 bases, with 16 bases left between them. This CDR3 is CASSLNRPKRGYTF. As DNA, the CDR3 is TGTGCCAGCAGTTTGAACAGGCCCAAGCGAGGCTACACCTTC.

The chain recombines TRBV10-3 with TRBJ2-7; 8 bases are shared with TRBD1. The CDR3 spans 15 residues. J was trimmed by 4 bases and V by 6 bases; bases with no gene match: 11. Germline assignment: CDR1 ENHRY and CDR2 SYGVKD. CDR3 region: CAISREDRVRYEQYF. The CDR3 DNA is TGTGCCATCAGCAGAGAGGACAGGGTTAGGTACGAGCAGTACTTC.

The chain uses TRBV7-2 and TRBJ2-7, with 9 bases identical to TRBD2. Trimming at V came to 5 bases and at J to 4 bases, leaving 6 bases not matched to a gene. Germline CDR1 SGHTA, CDR2 FQGNSA. The CDR3 has 14 residues. The CDR3: CASSIGTSLYEQYF. Here the CDR3 DNA reads TGTGCCAGCAGCATCGGGACTAGCTTATACGAGCAGTACTTC.

In DNA form, the CDR3 reads TGTGCCAGCTCAAGGGACAGCCCCGATACGCAGTATTTT. Translation: CASSRDSPDTQYF. The rearrangement uses TRBV18 and TRBJ2-3; TRBD1 matches at 7 bases. The V segment lost 5 bases and the J segment 6 bases; nucleotides outside the gene matches: 5. The CDR3 is 13 residues long. The germline V gene encodes CDR1 KGHSH and CDR2 LQKENI.

The chain carries TRBV15 and TRBJ2-1; 8 nucleotides match TRBD1. The CDR3 has 18 amino acids. The V segment lost 0 bases and the J segment 2 bases; nucleotides outside the gene matches: 9. Germline CDR1 and CDR2: LNHNV and YYDKDF (reference sequence). In nucleotides, the CDR3 is TGTGCCACCAGCAGAGATGACCTTCAGGGGGCCCCCTACAATGAGCAGTTCTTC. Protein sequence: CATSRDDLQGAPYNEQFF.

The chain recombines TRBV30 with TRBJ2-7; possibly TRBD1 for D (6 bases). Germline CDR1 GTSNPN, CDR2 SVGIG (reference sequence). There are 11 residues in the CDR3. Trimming took off 2 bases at V and 4 bases at J, with 6 bases between the two ends. The CDR3 loop reads CAWSTGYEQYF. The CDR3 DNA reads TGTGCCTGGAGTACAGGGTACGAGCAGTACTTC.

The rearrangement uses TRBV29-1 and TRBJ2-1; TRBD1 matches at 8 bases. There are 13 residues in the CDR3. The V and J ends lost 4 bases and 8 bases, in that order; junction bases with no gene match: 7. Germline V gene data show CDR1 as SQVTM and CDR2 as ANQGSEA. CDR3 DNA: TGCAGCGTTGTCGGACAGGGTTCCGATGAGCAGTTCTTC. This sequence encodes CSVVGQGSDEQFF.

The chain joins TRBV5-4 to TRBJ2-1; 8 bases map to TRBD2. Trimming removed 1 base from V and 7 bases from J; junction bases left unmatched: 7. This CDR3 is built from 15 residues. The germline V gene encodes CDR1 SGHNT and CDR2 YYREEE (reference sequence). DNA for the CDR3: TGTGCCAGCAGCTTGTCACGGCGGGAGGAAAATGAGCAGTTCTTC. Its translation: CASSLSRREENEQFF.

V usage is TRBV19 and J usage is TRBJ2-5, with TRBD2 matching 10 bases. Germline loops: CDR1 LNHDA, CDR2 SQIVND (reference sequence). CDR3 length equals 14 residues. The junction had 1 base not matched to a gene; V was cut back by 1 base and J by 5 bases. The CDR3 reads CASSIGGLAETQYF. CDR3 in DNA: TGTGCCAGTAGTATAGGGGGACTAGCGGAGACCCAGTACTTC.

This chain uses TRBV19 with TRBJ2-7, with TRBD1 as a possible D gene (6 bases). V lost 3 bases to trimming and J lost 1 base, with 7 bases between them. The length of the CDR3 is 13 residues. Germline V gene lookup returns CDR1 LNHDA and CDR2 SQIVND (reference sequence). Here the CDR3 DNA reads TGTGCCAGTAGTATGGACAGATCCTACGAGCAGTACTTC. Translation gives CASSMDRSYEQYF. Filled out from reference TRBV19 and TRBJ2-7, the complete variable domain reads DGGITQSPKYLFRKEGQNVTLSCEQNLNHDAMYWYRQDPGQGLRLIYYSQIVNDFQKGDIAEGYSVSREKKESFPLTVTSAQKNPTAFYLCASSMDRSYEQYFGPGTRLTVT.

V is TRBV30 and J is TRBJ2-1; 10 bases are shared with TRBD2. Germline CDR1 and CDR2: GTSNPN and SVGIG (reference sequence). CDR3 length: 15 residues. V was clipped by 2 bases and J by 7 bases; unmatched bases: 8. This chain's CDR3 is CAWSPLSGRINEQFF. The CDR3 nucleotides read TGTGCCTGGAGTCCCCTTAGCGGGAGGATAAATGAGCAGTTCTTC.

Remarks on this clone: The same CDR3 is also encoded by other DNA sequences in this sample. The rearrangement joins TRBV5-4 to TRBJ1-1; 7 positions agree with TRBD1. Losses at the gene ends were 4 bases for V and 5 bases for J; bases not matched to a gene: 8. CDR3 length equals 14 residues. Germline CDR1 and CDR2: SGHNT and YYREEE (reference sequence). Written as DNA, the CDR3 is TGTGCCAGCAGCCTAACAGGGGTCGGGACTGAAGCTTTCTTT. This gives the protein CASSLTGVGTEAFF.

The chain joins TRBV27 to TRBJ2-7; D is perhaps TRBD2 (6 bases). Germline CDR1 is MNHEY and CDR2 is SMNVEV (reference sequence). This CDR3 has 15 residues. Between the trimmed V and J ends, which lost 7 bases and 3 bases, there was a span of 19 bases. As DNA, the CDR3 is TGTGCCAGCATGGGGACTCTGGGGGGACGCTACGAGCAGTACTTC. This encodes CASMGTLGGRYEQYF.